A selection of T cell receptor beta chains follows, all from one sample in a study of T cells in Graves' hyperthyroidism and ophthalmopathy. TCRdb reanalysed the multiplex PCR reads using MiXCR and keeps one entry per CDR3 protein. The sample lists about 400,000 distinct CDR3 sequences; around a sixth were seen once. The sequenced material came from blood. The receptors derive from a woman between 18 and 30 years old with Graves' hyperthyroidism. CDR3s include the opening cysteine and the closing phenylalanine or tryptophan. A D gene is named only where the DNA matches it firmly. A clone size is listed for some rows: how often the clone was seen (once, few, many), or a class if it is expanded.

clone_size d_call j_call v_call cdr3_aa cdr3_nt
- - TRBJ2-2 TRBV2 CASMKSGELFF TGTGCCAGCATGAAGTCCGGGGAGCTGTTTTTT
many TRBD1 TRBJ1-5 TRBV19 CASSPRLSGGNQPQHF TGTGCCAGTAGTCCAAGACTCTCAGGGGGAAATCAGCCCCAGCATTTT
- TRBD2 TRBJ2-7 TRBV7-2 CASSFFRSGTPYEQYF TGTGCCAGCAGCTTCTTCCGCAGCGGGACCCCCTACGAGCAGTACTTC
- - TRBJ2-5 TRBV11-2 CASSPPRGGGQETQYF TGTGCCAGCAGCCCACCGAGGGGGGGGGGCCAAGAGACCCAGTACTTC
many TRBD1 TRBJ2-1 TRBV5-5 CASSLYRQGAGEQFF TGTGCCAGCAGCTTGTACCGGCAGGGGGCGGGTGAGCAGTTCTTC
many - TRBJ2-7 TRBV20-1 CSARSPLADSLYEQYF TGCAGTGCTAGATCACCGTTAGCGGATAGTCTCTACGAGCAGTACTTC
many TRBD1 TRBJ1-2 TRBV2 CASSQGTGVNYGYTF TGTGCCAGCAGCCAAGGGACAGGGGTTAACTATGGCTACACCTTC
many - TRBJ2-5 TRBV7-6 CASSFPWGRAETQYF TGTGCCAGCAGCTTCCCTTGGGGCAGGGCAGAGACCCAGTACTTC
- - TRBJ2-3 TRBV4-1 CASSSRVDTDTQYF TGCGCCAGCAGCTCCAGGGTCGACACAGATACGCAGTATTTT
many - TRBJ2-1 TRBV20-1 CSARGRGGEVGNEQFF TGCAGTGCTAGAGGTCGGGGCGGTGAGGTGGGCAATGAGCAGTTCTTC
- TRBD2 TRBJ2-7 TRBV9 CASSDSGSPGGQYF TGTGCCAGCAGCGATAGCGGGAGCCCGGGGGGGCAGTACTTC
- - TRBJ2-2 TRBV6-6 CASSYPGFFPGELFF TGTGCCAGCAGTTACCCGGGTTTTTTCCCCGGGGAGCTGTTTTTT
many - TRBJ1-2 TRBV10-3 CAISGSNDGGNGYTF TGTGCCATCAGTGGGTCGAACGACGGGGGGAATGGCTACACCTTC
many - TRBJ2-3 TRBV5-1 CASSLAGSGDTQYF TGCGCCAGCAGTCTGGCGGGGTCCGGAGATACGCAGTATTTT
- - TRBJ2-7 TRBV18 CASSPPGNRVMGEQYF TGTGCCAGCTCCCCGCCTGGGAACAGGGTAATGGGGGAGCAGTACTTC
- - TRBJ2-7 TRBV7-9 CASNRGGGYEQYF TGTGCCAGCAATAGGGGGGGGGGGTACGAGCAGTACTTC
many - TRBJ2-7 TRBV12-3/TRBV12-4 CASSFLGRTYEQYF TGTGCCAGCAGTTTTTTAGGACGTACCTACGAGCAGTACTTC
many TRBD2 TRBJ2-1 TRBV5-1 CASSLGLAAYNEQFF TGTGCCAGCAGCCTCGGACTAGCGGCTTACAATGAGCAGTTCTTC
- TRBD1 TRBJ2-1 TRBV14 CASSHLRGLYNEQFF TGTGCCAGCAGCCACCTCAGGGGGCTCTACAATGAGCAGTTCTTC
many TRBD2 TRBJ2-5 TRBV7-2 CASSPGTRLETQYF TGTGCCAGCAGCCCGGGGACTAGGTTGGAGACCCAGTACTTC
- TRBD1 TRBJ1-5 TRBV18 CASSQRADRGPYQPQHF TGTGCCAGCTCCCAACGGGCGGACAGGGGGCCATATCAGCCCCAGCATTTT
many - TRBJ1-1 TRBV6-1 CASTSGGAGNTEAFF TGTGCCAGCACCTCGGGGGGGGCAGGGAACACTGAAGCTTTCTTT
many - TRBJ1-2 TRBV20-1 CSARDGAGEAGYTF TGCAGTGCTAGAGATGGGGCAGGGGAGGCTGGCTACACCTTC
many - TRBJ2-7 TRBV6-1 CASSGGTGAYEQYF TGTGCCAGCAGTGGCGGGACGGGAGCCTACGAGCAGTACTTC
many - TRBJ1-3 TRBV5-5 CASSSNSGTPTSLGGNTIYF TGTGCCAGCAGCTCCAACTCCGGGACACCGACCTCGCTGGGGGGAAACACCATATATTTT
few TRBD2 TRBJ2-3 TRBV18 CASSPAGDRTDTQYF TGTGCCAGCTCACCTGCGGGGGACCGCACAGATACGCAGTATTTT
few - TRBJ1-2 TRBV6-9 CASSFRPAGGGTF TGTGCCAGCAGTTTTCGGCCGGCCGGCGGAGGCACCTTC
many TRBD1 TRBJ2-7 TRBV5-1 CASSEGQEITYEQYF TGCGCCAGCAGCGAGGGACAGGAAATTACCTACGAGCAGTACTTC
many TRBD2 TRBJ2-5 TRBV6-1 CASSPGTSDWETQYF TGTGCCAGCAGTCCCGGGACTAGCGACTGGGAGACCCAGTACTTC
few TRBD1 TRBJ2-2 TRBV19 CASSIWSGQGIAGELFF TGTGCCAGTAGTATTTGGTCGGGACAGGGTATCGCCGGGGAGCTGTTTTTT
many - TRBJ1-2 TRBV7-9 CASSSTVTYGYTF TGTGCCAGCAGCTCGACAGTAACTTATGGCTACACCTTC
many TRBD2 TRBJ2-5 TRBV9 CASSSRGGPETQYF TGTGCCAGCAGCAGTCGGGGGGGCCCAGAGACCCAGTACTTC
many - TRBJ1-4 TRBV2 CASSEILDRATNEKLFF TGTGCCAGCAGTGAAATTCTGGACCGGGCAACTAATGAAAAACTGTTTTTT
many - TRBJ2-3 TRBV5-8 CASSLVAGADTQYF TGTGCCAGCAGCTTGGTTGCTGGGGCAGATACGCAGTATTTT
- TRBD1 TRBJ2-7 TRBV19 CASSPGQGATYEQYF TGTGCCAGTAGTCCCGGACAGGGGGCCACCTACGAGCAGTACTTC
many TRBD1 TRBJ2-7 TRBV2 CASFGTGIHEQYF TGTGCCAGCTTCGGGACAGGGATCCACGAGCAGTACTTC
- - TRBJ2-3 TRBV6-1 CASSERAPRGTQYF TGTGCCAGCAGTGAAAGGGCCCCCCGGGGTACGCAGTATTTT
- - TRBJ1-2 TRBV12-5 CASGLGGPNYGYTF TGTGCTAGTGGTTTGGGCGGGCCTAACTATGGCTACACCTTC
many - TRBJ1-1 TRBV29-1 CSGLAGENTEAFF TGCAGCGGCTTAGCGGGCGAGAACACTGAAGCTTTCTTT
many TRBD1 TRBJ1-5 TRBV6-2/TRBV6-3 CASSYGPDRGNQPQHF TGTGCCAGCAGTTACGGCCCTGACAGGGGGAATCAGCCCCAGCATTTT
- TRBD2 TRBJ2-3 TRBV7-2 CASSWGGGYTDTQYF TGTGCCAGCAGCTGGGGCGGGGGTTACACAGATACGCAGTATTTT